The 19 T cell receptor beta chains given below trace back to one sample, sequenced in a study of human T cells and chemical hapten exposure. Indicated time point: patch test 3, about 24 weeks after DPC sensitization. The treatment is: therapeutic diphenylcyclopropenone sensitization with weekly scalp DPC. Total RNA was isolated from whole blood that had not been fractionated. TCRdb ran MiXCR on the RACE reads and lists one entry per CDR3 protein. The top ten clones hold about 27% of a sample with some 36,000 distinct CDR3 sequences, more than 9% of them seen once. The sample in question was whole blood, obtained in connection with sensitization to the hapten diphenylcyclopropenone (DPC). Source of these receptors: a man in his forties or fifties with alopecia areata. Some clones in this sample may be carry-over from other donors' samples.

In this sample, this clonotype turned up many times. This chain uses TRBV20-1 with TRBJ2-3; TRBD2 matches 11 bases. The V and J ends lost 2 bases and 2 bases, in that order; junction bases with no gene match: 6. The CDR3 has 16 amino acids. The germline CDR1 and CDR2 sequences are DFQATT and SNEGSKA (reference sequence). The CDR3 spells CSARSGTSGYTDTQYF. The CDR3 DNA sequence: TGCAGTGCTAGATCGGGGACTAGCGGTTACACAGATACGCAGTATTTT.

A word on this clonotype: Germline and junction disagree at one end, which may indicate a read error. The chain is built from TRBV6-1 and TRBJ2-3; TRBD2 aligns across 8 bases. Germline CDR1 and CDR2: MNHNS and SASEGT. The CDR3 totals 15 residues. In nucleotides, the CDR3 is TGTACCAGCAGTGATTGGTCGGGAGGGGCAGATACGCAGTATTTT. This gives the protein CTSSDWSGGADTQYF.

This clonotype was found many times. Here the CDR3 reads CASRETGAYEQYF. CDR3 DNA: TGTGCCAGCAGAGAGACAGGGGCCTACGAGCAGTACTTC. This chain uses TRBV19 with TRBJ2-7; 8 positions match TRBD1. This CDR3 region has 13 residues. The ends lost 9 bases at V and 2 bases at J; junction bases unmatched: 6. Germline lookup yields CDR1 LNHDA and CDR2 SQIVND (reference sequence).

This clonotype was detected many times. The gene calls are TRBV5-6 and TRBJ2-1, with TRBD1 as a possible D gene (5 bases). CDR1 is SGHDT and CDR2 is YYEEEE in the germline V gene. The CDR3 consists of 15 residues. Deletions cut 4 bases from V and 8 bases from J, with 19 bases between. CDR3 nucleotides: TGTGCCAGCAGCCAAGGGCTCAGGGTTGGGGATGAGCAGTTCTTC. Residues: CASSQGLRVGDEQFF.

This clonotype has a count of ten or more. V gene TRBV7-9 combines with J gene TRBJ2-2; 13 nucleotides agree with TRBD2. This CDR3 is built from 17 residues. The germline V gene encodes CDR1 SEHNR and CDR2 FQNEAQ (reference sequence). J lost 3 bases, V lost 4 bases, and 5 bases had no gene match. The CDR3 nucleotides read TGTGCCAGCAGCTCGGGACTAGCGGGACTTGACACCGGGGAGCTGTTTTTT. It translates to CASSSGLAGLDTGELFF.

For the CDR3, the DNA is TGTGCCAGCAGTTTAGGGGGACCGCGCACAGATACGCAGTATTTT. Protein: CASSLGGPRTDTQYF. The chain couples TRBV12-3 or TRBV12-4 to TRBJ2-3, with D possibly being TRBD1 or TRBD2 (5 bases each). Trimming removed 1 base at V and 1 base at J, with 9 bases between. This CDR3 spans 15 amino acids.

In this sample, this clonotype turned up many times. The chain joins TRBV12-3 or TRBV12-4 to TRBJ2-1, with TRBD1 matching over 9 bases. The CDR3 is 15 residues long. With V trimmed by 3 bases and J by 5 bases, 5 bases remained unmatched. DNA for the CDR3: TGTGCCAGCAGTTTTAGGACAGGGGCCCACAATGAGCAGTTCTTC. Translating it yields CASSFRTGAHNEQFF.

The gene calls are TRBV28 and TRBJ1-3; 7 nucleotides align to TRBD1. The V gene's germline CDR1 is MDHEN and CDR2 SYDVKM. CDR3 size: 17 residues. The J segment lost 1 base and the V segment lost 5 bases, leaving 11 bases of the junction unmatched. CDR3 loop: CASSTTGKGRSGNTIYF. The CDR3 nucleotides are TGTGCCAGCAGTACGACAGGGAAGGGGAGGTCTGGAAACACCATATATTTT.

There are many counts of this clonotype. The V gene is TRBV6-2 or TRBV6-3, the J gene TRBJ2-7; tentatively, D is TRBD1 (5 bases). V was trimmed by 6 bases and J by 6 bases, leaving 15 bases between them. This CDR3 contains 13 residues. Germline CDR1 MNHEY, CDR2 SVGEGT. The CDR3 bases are TGTGCCAGCAGGGAAGACAGCCTGGGCGAGCAGTACTTC. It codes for CASREDSLGEQYF.

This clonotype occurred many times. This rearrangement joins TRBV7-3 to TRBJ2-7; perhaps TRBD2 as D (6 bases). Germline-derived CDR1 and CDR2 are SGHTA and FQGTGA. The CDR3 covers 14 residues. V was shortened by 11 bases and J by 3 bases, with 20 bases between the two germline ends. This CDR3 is CALPRRGQCYEQYF. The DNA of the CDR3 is TGTGCCTTACCCAGGCGGGGCCAGTGCTACGAGCAGTACTTC. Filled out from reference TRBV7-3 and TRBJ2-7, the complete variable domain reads GAGVSQTPSNKVTEKGKYVELRCDPISGHTALYWYRQSLGQGPEFLIYFQGTGAADDSGLPNDRFFAVRPEGSVSTLKIQRTERGDSAVYLCALPRRGQCYEQYFGPGTRLTVT.

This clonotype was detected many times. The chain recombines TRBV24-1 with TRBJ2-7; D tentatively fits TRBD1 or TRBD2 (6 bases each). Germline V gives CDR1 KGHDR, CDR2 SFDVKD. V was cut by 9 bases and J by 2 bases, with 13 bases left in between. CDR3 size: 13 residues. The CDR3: CATPGEAPYEQYF. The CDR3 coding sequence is TGTGCCACCCCAGGGGAGGCACCCTACGAGCAGTACTTC.

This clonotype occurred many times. CDR3 nucleotide sequence: TGTGCCAGCAGCTTTACGAAGGGGAGGAATGAAAAACTGTTTTTT. Translation: CASSFTKGRNEKLFF. V gene TRBV7-8 combines with J gene TRBJ1-4; D may be TRBD1 (5 bases). The CDR3 covers 15 residues. Trimming stripped 3 bases from V and 5 bases from J, with 13 bases between. The germline V gene has CDR1 SGHVS and CDR2 FQNEAQ.

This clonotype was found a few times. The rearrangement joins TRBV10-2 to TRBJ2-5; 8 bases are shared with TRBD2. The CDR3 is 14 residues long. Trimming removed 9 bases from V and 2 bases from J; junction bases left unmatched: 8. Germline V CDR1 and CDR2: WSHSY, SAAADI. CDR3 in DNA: TGCGCCAGTGGAAGTAGCGGGAATCAAGAGACCCAGTACTTC. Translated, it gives CASGSSGNQETQYF.

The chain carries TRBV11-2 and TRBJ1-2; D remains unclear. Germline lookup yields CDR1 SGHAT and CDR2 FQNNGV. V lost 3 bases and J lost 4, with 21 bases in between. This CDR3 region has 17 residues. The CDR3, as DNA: TGTGCCAGCAGCTTTCCAACCACGGATGGGAGAGGCTATGGCTACACCTTC. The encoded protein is CASSFPTTDGRGYGYTF.

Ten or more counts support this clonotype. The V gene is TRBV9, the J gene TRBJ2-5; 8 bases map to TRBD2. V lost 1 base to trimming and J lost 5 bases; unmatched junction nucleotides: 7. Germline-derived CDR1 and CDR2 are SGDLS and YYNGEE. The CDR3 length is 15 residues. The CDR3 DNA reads TGTGCCAGCAGCGTACTCCCTTCGGGGGGGGAGACCCAGTACTTC. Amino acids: CASSVLPSGGETQYF.

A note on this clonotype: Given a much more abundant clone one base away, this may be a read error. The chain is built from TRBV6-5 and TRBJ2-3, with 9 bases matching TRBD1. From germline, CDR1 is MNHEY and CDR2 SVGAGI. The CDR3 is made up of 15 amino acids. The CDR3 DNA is TGTGTCAGCAGTTACCACAGGGGGCAAGTAGATACGCAGTATTTT. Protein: CVSSYHRGQVDTQYF.

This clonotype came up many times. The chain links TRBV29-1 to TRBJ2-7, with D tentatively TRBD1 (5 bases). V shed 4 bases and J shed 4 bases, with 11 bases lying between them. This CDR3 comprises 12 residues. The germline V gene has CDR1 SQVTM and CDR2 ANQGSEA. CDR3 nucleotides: TGCAGCGTTGGGACAAGTCGATACGAGCAGTACTTC. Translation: CSVGTSRYEQYF.

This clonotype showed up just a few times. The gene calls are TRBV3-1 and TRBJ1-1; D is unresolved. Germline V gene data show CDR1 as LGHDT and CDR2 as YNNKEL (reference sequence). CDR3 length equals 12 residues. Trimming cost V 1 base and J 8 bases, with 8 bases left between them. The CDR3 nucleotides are TGTGCCAGCAGCCAAGGTATGCGAGAAGCTTTCTTT. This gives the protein CASSQGMREAFF.

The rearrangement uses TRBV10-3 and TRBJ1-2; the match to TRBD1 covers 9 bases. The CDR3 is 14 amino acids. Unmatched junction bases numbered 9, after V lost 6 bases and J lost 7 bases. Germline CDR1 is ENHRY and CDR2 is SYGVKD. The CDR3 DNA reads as TGTGCCATCAGGCCGGGACAGGGCTTAGGTGGCTACACCTTC. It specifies CAIRPGQGLGGYTF.